One and the same sample provided the 13 T cell receptor beta chains below, sequenced in a study of shared clonotypes between healthy human individuals. The repertoire was sequenced with immunoSEQ multiplex PCR; TCRdb's copy has only in-frame clones and lacks some. The sample shows millions of clones, 85% to 95% of them seen only once. Positively selected for CCR7, the CD45RO-negative cells used as naive CD8 cells excluded terminally differentiated effector memory CD45RA+ cells. The sample consisted of naive CD8+ T cells from PBMCs. These receptors were obtained from a man aged 18 to 29 in good health. Some clones in this sample may be carry-over from other donors' samples.

The J gene is TRBJ1-1, the V gene TRBV1; the D call TRBD1 from the table was never checked on the DNA. TRBV1 is a listed pseudogene. The CDR3 is made up of 16 amino acids. The CDR3 reads CTSSQEAEQGCTEAFF. The CDR3 coding sequence is TGCACCAGCAGCCAAGAAGCCGAACAGGGGTGCACTGAAGCTTTCTTT.

V gene TRBV9 combines with J gene TRBJ2-7; 10 nucleotides align to TRBD1. Germline V gives CDR1 SGDLS, CDR2 YYNGEE. The trim removed 4 bases at V and 4 bases at J, leaving 8 bases unmatched. This CDR3 is 15 amino acids long. The CDR3 reads CASSPGGQGMYEQYF. Here the CDR3 DNA reads TGTGCCAGCAGCCCAGGGGGACAGGGGATGTACGAGCAGTACTTC. Complete variable domain (other parts from reference TRBV9 and TRBJ2-7): DSGVTQTPKHLITATGQRVTLRCSPRSGDLSVYWYQQSLDQGLQFLIQYYNGEERAKGNILERFSAQQFPDLHSELNLSSLELGDSALYFCASSPGGQGMYEQYFGPGTRLTVT.

This chain uses TRBV19 with TRBJ2-7; 10 bases line up with TRBD1. CDR3 size: 13 residues. CDR1 and CDR2 (germline): LNHDA, SQIVND (reference sequence). V dropped 5 bases and J dropped 5; count of bases not matched to a gene: 3. The CDR3 here is CASSWTGGHEQYF. CDR3 bases: TGTGCCAGTAGTTGGACAGGGGGTCACGAGCAGTACTTC. The full variable domain, completed using reference TRBV19 and TRBJ2-7, is DGGITQSPKYLFRKEGQNVTLSCEQNLNHDAMYWYRQDPGQGLRLIYYSQIVNDFQKGDIAEGYSVSREKKESFPLTVTSAQKNPTAFYLCASSWTGGHEQYFGPGTRLTVT.

This clone has only one observation. The chain joins TRBV19 to TRBJ2-7, with 8 positions matching TRBD1. The CDR3 is 16 residues long. Germline V gene lookup returns CDR1 LNHDA and CDR2 SQIVND (reference sequence). Trimming cost V 5 bases and J 4 bases; bases outside gene matches: 13. CDR3 residues: CASSGLEAGGAYEQYF. The DNA of the CDR3 is TGTGCCAGTAGTGGATTGGAGGCAGGGGGCGCGTACGAGCAGTACTTC.

Regarding this clone: Other DNA sequences in the same sample also yield this CDR3. The chain carries TRBV7-9 and TRBJ2-3; D is unclear. Germline V CDR1 and CDR2: SEHNR, FQNEAQ (reference sequence). The CDR3 is made up of 13 amino acids. Trimming removed 4 bases from V and 4 bases from J, with 9 bases in between. For the CDR3, the DNA is TGTGCCAGCAGCTCCGGCCGGGCAGATACGCAGTATTTT. This codes for CASSSGRADTQYF.

The chain carries TRBV27 and TRBJ2-7; the D call may be TRBD1 or TRBD2 (5 bases each). Trimming cost V 2 bases and J 1 base, with 15 bases left between them. The CDR3 spans 16 residues. The V gene's germline CDR1 is MNHEY and CDR2 SMNVEV (reference sequence). The CDR3 here is CASSLSPGTLSYEQYF. The CDR3 region has the DNA TGTGCCAGCAGTTTAAGCCCCGGGACGTTATCCTACGAGCAGTACTTC.

V gene TRBV7-9 combines with J gene TRBJ2-5, with D possibly matching TRBD2 (6 bases). With the DNA end fitting TRBJ2-7 better, the J assignment may be wrong. The CDR3 is made up of 13 amino acids. The germline gives CDR1 SEHNR, CDR2 FQNEAQ (reference sequence). CDR3: CASAGGGSSEQYF. The CDR3 DNA sequence: TGTGCCAGCGCCGGGGGAGGATCTTCCGAGCAGTACTTC.

V gene TRBV9 combines with J gene TRBJ1-5, with D maybe TRBD1 (5 bases). Germline V CDR1 and CDR2: SGDLS, YYNGEE. The CDR3 has 13 amino acids. V was cut by 0 bases and J by 11 bases, with 12 bases left in between. The CDR3: CASSVVPGRAQHF. CDR3 coding DNA: TGTGCCAGCAGCGTAGTTCCGGGCAGGGCCCAGCATTTT.

V gene TRBV9 combines with J gene TRBJ2-2, with 7 bases identical to TRBD2. This CDR3 is 17 amino acids long. V gave up 10 bases and J gave up 0 bases; unmatched junction bases: 15. Germline-derived CDR1 and CDR2 are SGDLS and YYNGEE. The CDR3 loop is CAGPGWREGSNTGELFF. CDR3 nucleotides: TGTGCCGGGCCTGGTTGGAGGGAGGGCTCGAACACCGGGGAGCTGTTTTTT. The complete variable domain, with remaining parts taken from reference TRBV9 and TRBJ2-2, reads DSGVTQTPKHLITATGQRVTLRCSPRSGDLSVYWYQQSLDQGLQFLIQYYNGEERAKGNILERFSAQQFPDLHSELNLSSLELGDSALYFCAGPGWREGSNTGELFFGEGSRLTVL.

Concerning this clone: This specimen includes other DNA sequences encoding the same CDR3. J is TRBJ2-1 and V is TRBV15; D is unresolved. V was cut by 1 base and J by 2 bases, with 3 bases left in between. Germline CDR1 reads LNHNV; CDR2 reads YYDKDF (reference sequence). There are 13 residues in the CDR3. In DNA, the CDR3 is TGTGCCACCAGCAGAGCACCCTACAATGAGCAGTTCTTC. This codes for CATSRAPYNEQFF.

The chain links TRBV19 to TRBJ2-1; D gene unclear. Germline V gene lookup returns CDR1 LNHDA and CDR2 SQIVND (reference sequence). The CDR3 length is 15 residues. The V gene lost 1 base and the J gene lost 0 bases, with 7 bases spanning the gap. The CDR3: CASSIAEDSYNEQFF. CDR3 bases: TGTGCCAGTAGTATAGCCGAAGACTCCTACAATGAGCAGTTCTTC.

The rearrangement joins TRBV27 to TRBJ1-6; 7 positions agree with TRBD1. Germline trimming cut 5 bases from V and 8 bases from J; bases unmatched to any gene: 9. This CDR3 contains 15 residues. Germline V lookup: CDR1 MNHEY, CDR2 SMNVEV (reference sequence). Here the CDR3 DNA reads TGTGCCAGCAGTCCCTCCGGGACAGCCTATTCACCCCTCCACTTT. This gives the protein CASSPSGTAYSPLHF.

With regard to this clone: Other DNA sequences within the sample encode an identical CDR3. The gene calls are TRBV9 and TRBJ1-1, with D possibly TRBD1 on 6 matching bases. V lost 0 bases, J lost 0 bases, and 9 bases lay in between. This CDR3 has 15 residues. Germline V gene sequence: CDR1 SGDLS, CDR2 YYNGEE. The CDR3 loop reads CASSVGGRVNTEAFF. In DNA form, the CDR3 reads TGTGCCAGCAGCGTAGGGGGGCGGGTGAACACTGAAGCTTTCTTT.